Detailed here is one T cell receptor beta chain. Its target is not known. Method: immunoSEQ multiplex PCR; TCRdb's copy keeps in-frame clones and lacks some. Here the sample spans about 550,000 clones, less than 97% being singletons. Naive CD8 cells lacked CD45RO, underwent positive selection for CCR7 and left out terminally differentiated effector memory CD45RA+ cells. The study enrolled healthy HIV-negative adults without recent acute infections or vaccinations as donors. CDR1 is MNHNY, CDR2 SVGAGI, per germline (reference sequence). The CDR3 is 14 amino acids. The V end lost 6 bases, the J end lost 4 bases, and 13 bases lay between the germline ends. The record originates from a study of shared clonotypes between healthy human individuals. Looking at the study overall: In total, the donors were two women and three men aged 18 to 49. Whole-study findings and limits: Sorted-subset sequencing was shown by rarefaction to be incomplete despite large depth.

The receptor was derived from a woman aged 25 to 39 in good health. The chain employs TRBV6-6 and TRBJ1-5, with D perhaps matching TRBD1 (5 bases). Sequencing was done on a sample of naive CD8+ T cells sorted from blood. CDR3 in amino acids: CASSQGGLNQPQHF. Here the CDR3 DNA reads TGTGCCAGCAGCCAGGGAGGGTTAAATCAGCCCCAGCATTTT.